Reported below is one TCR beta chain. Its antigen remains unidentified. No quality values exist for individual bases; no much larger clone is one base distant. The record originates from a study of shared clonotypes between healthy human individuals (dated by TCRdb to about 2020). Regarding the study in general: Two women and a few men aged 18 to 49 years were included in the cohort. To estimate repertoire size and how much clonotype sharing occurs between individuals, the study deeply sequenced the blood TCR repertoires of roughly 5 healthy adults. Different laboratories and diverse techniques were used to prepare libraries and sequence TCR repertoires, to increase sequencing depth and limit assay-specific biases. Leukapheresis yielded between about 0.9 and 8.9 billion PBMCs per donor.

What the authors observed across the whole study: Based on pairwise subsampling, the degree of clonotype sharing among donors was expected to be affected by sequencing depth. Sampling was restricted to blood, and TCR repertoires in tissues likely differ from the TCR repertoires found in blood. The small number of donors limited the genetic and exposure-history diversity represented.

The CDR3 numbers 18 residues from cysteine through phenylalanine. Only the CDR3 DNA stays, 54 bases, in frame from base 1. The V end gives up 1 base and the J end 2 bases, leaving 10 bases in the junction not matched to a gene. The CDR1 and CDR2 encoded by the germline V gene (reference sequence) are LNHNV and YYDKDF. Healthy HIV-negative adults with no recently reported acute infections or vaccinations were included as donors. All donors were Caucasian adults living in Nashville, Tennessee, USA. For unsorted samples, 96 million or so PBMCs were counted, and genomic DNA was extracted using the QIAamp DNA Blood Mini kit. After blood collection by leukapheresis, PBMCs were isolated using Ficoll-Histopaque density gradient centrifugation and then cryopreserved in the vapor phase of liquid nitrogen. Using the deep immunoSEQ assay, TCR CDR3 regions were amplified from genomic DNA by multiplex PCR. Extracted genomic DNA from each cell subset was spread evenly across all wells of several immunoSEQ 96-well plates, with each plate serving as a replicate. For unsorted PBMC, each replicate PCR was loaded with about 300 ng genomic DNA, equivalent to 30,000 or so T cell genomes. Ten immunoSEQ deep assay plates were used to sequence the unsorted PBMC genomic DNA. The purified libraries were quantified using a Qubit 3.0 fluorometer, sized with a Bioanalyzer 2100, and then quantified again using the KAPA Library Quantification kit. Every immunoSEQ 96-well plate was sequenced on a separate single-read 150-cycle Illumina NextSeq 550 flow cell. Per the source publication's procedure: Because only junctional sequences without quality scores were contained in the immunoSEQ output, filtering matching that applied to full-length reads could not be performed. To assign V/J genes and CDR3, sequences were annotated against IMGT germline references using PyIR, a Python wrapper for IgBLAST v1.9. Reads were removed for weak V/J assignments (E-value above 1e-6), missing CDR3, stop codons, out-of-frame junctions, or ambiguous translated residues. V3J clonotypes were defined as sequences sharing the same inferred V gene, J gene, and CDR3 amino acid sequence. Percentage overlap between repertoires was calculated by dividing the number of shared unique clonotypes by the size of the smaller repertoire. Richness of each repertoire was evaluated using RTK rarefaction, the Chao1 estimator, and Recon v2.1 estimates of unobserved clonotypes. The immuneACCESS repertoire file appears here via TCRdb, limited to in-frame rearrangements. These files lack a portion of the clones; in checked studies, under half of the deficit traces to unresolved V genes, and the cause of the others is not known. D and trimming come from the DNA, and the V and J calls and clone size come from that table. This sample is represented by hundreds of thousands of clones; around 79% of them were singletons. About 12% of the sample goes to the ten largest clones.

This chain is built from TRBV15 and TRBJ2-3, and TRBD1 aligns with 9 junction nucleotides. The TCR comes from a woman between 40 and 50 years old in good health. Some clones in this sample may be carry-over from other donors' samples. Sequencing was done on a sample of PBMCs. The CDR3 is CATSRGRLGQGFTDTQYF. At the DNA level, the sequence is TGTGCCACCAGCAGAGGACGCTTGGGACAGGGTTTCACAGATACGCAGTATTTT.